Shown below are 17 T cell receptor beta chains from a single sample sequenced in a study of blood T cell repertoires in COVID-19. Repertoires were generated with immunoSEQ multiplex PCR, while TCRdb's copy carries only in-frame clones and drops some. This sample has roughly 400,000 clones, with more than 75% found just once. The sample taken for sequencing was peripheral blood. The source of these receptors is a woman aged 60-75 years with COVID-19, enrolled during active disease.

The rearrangement links TRBV6-5 to TRBJ1-3; D unclear. From germline, CDR1 is MNHEY and CDR2 SVGAGI. This CDR3 has 15 residues. The V end lost 5 bases, the J end lost 5 bases, and 16 bases lay between the germline ends. In DNA form, the CDR3 reads TGTGCCAGCAGTCCGGGAGAGAGTGGGAGAAACACCATATATTTT. This gives the protein CASSPGESGRNTIYF.

V is TRBV5-6 and J is TRBJ1-2; 7 nucleotides align to TRBD1. V was clipped by 0 bases and J by 4 bases; unmatched bases: 6. The CDR3 spans 15 residues. CDR1 and CDR2 from the germline V gene are SGHDT and YYEEEE. CDR3 protein: CASSLAGQQSYGYTF. CDR3 in DNA: TGTGCCAGCAGCTTGGCGGGACAGCAGAGCTATGGCTACACCTTC.

The chain links TRBV14 to TRBJ1-1; D is ambiguous. Germline CDR1 and CDR2: SGHDN and FVKESK. The CDR3 loop spans 14 amino acids. Trimming left V 4 bases short and J 3 bases short, with 12 bases between. The CDR3 DNA reads as TGTGCCAGCAGCCTCCTCCCGGGAGACACTGAAGCTTTCTTT. The encoded protein is CASSLLPGDTEAFF.

V gene TRBV28 combines with J gene TRBJ2-4, with D possibly TRBD1 on 6 matching bases. In germline, CDR1 is MDHEN, CDR2 SYDVKM. There are 15 residues in the CDR3. Trimming removed 7 bases from V and 3 bases from J, with 16 bases in between. The CDR3 nucleotides read TGTGCCAGCAACTCAGGGGTTTTAGGCAAAAACATTCAGTACTTC. It is translated as CASNSGVLGKNIQYF.

The chain uses TRBV19 and TRBJ1-1, with D unresolved. The CDR3 runs to 16 residues. Germline CDR1 is LNHDA and CDR2 is SQIVND (reference sequence). V was shortened by 4 bases and J by 0 bases, with 15 bases between the two germline ends. CDR3 nucleotides: TGTGCCAGTAGTACCCTGAGTAGAGGGATGAACACTGAAGCTTTCTTT. It translates to CASSTLSRGMNTEAFF. The full variable domain, rest sourced from reference TRBV19 and TRBJ1-1, is DGGITQSPKYLFRKEGQNVTLSCEQNLNHDAMYWYRQDPGQGLRLIYYSQIVNDFQKGDIAEGYSVSREKKESFPLTVTSAQKNPTAFYLCASSTLSRGMNTEAFFGQGTRLTVV.

The rearrangement uses TRBV4-2 and TRBJ1-1; D is uncertain. The CDR3 sequence is 15 residues long. V lost 1 base and J 6 bases, leaving 15 bases between the germline ends. CDR1 is LGHNA, CDR2 YNFKEQ, per germline. CDR3 DNA sequence: TGTGCCAGCAGCCAAGTACCGGGAATGGTCCCTGAAGCTTTCTTT. It specifies CASSQVPGMVPEAFF.

This clone has only one observation. The chain combines TRBV25-1 with TRBJ2-7; maybe TRBD2 (6 bases). Germline CDR1 MGHDK, CDR2 SYGVNS. The CDR3 extends over 17 amino acids. The germline V and J ends were trimmed by 1 base and 0 bases, with 16 bases remaining between them. CDR3 protein: CASSELGGPGSSYEQYF. CDR3 bases: TGTGCCAGCAGTGAATTGGGGGGACCGGGATCCTCCTACGAGCAGTACTTC.

The V and J genes are TRBV11-1 and TRBJ1-6; weak D call: TRBD1 (6 bases). V lost 1 base and J lost 7, with 8 bases in between. Germline V gene lookup returns CDR1 SGHAT and CDR2 FQDESV (reference sequence). The CDR3 totals 14 residues. The CDR3 DNA follows: TGTGCCAGCAGCTTAGTAGGGACAAATTCACCCCTCCACTTT. Translation: CASSLVGTNSPLHF.

The chain employs TRBV3-1 (or the pseudogene TRBV3-2) and TRBJ2-6; D might be TRBD2 (6 bases). CDR1 is LGHDT, CDR2 YNNKEL, per germline (reference sequence). The CDR3 covers 14 residues. Between the trimmed V and J ends, which lost 6 bases and 4 bases, there was a span of 10 bases. The CDR3 bases are TGTGCCAGCAGAGCTACTAGCGGGGCCAACGTCCTGACTTTC. Its translation: CASRATSGANVLTF.

The chain combines TRBV19 with TRBJ2-5; 7 bases map to TRBD2. The germline V gene encodes CDR1 LNHDA and CDR2 SQIVND (reference sequence). Losses at the gene ends were 8 bases for V and 2 bases for J; bases not matched to a gene: 5. CDR3 length equals 13 residues. CDR3: CASGGGLQETQYF. CDR3 in DNA: TGTGCCAGTGGGGGGGGACTTCAAGAGACCCAGTACTTC.

The chain links TRBV6-2 or TRBV6-3 to TRBJ1-1, with 9 bases aligning to TRBD1. CDR3 length: 16 residues. Trimming took 2 bases from V and 7 from J; bases not matched to a gene: 11. Germline CDR1 is MNHEY and CDR2 is SVGEGT. CDR3 sequence reads: CASSYRTGGERSEAFF. In DNA form, the CDR3 reads TGTGCCAGCAGTTACCGTACAGGGGGCGAAAGGAGTGAAGCTTTCTTT.

This sequence joins TRBV11-3 and TRBJ2-3; 13 nucleotides line up with TRBD2. Germline loops: CDR1 SGHNT, CDR2 YENEEA. After removal of 4 bases from V and 4 bases from J, the junction contained 5 bases not matched to a gene. The CDR3 covers 16 residues. Written as DNA, the CDR3 is TGTGCCAGCAGCTCCTCCACTAGCGGGGGGGCAGATACGCAGTATTTT. This translates into CASSSSTSGGADTQYF.

In nucleotides, the CDR3 is TGCGCCAGCAGCTTGGGAGGCGCGGGGTCCAGCGGGAGCCTCTACAATGAGCAGTTCTTC. Its protein is CASSLGGAGSSGSLYNEQFF. The J gene is TRBJ2-1, the V gene TRBV5-1, with 8 positions matching TRBD2. The CDR3 extends over 20 amino acids. Trimming removed 0 bases from V and 3 bases from J; junction bases left unmatched: 17. CDR1 is SGHRS, CDR2 YFSETQ, per germline.

The rearrangement links TRBV4-1 to TRBJ1-2, with D possibly TRBD1 on 6 matching bases. This CDR3 contains 12 residues. Trimming cost V 3 bases and J 8 bases, with 10 bases left between them. Germline lookup yields CDR1 MGHRA and CDR2 YSYEKL. The CDR3 sequence: CASSQAQGGYTF. The CDR3 DNA is TGCGCCAGCAGCCAGGCGCAGGGGGGCTACACCTTC.

Regarding this clone: Other DNA sequences in this sample translate to the same CDR3. The CDR3 DNA reads TGCGCCAGCAGCCAAGACCCAGGGGCTAACTATGGCTACACCTTC. The encoded protein is CASSQDPGANYGYTF. This chain links TRBV4-1 with TRBJ1-2, with D perhaps TRBD1 (6 bases). Per the germline V gene, CDR1 is MGHRA and CDR2 is YSYEKL. Trimming left V 0 bases short and J 0 bases short, with 8 bases between. This CDR3 is 15 amino acids long.

The chain carries TRBV7-6 and TRBJ2-2, with D possibly matching TRBD2 (5 bases). Germline V lookup: CDR1 SGHVS, CDR2 FNYEAQ. Trimming left V 5 bases short and J 0 bases short, with 16 bases between. This CDR3 has 17 amino acids. CDR3 amino acids: CASSASEGGTNTGELFF. The CDR3, as DNA: TGTGCCAGCAGCGCCTCCGAGGGCGGAACGAACACCGGGGAGCTGTTTTTT.

The chain couples TRBV19 to TRBJ2-1; 8 bases align to TRBD1. The V gene's germline CDR1 is LNHDA and CDR2 SQIVND (reference sequence). The V segment lost 4 bases and the J segment 6 bases; nucleotides outside the gene matches: 8. The CDR3 loop spans 15 amino acids. CDR3 sequence (DNA): TGTGCCAGTAGTAGTCAGGGGGCGATGGGCAATGAGCAGTTCTTC. The encoded protein is CASSSQGAMGNEQFF. The variable domain in full, with the rest retrieved from reference TRBV19 and TRBJ2-1, is DGGITQSPKYLFRKEGQNVTLSCEQNLNHDAMYWYRQDPGQGLRLIYYSQIVNDFQKGDIAEGYSVSREKKESFPLTVTSAQKNPTAFYLCASSSQGAMGNEQFFGPGTRLTVL.